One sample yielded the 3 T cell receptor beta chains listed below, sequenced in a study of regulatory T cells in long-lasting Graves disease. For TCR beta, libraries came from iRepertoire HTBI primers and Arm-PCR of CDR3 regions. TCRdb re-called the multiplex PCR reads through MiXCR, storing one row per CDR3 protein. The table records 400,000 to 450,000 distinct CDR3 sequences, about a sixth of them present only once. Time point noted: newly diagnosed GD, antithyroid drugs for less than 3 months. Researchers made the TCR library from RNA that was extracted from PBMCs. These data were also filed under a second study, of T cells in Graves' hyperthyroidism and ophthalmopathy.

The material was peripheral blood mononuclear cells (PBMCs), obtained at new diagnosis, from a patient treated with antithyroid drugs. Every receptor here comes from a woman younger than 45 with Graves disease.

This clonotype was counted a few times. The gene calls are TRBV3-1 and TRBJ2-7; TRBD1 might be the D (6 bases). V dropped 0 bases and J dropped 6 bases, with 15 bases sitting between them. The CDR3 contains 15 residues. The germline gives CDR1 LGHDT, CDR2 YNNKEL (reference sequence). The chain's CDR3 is CASSQEGGRYSEQYF. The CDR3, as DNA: TGTGCCAGCAGCCAAGAAGGGGGAAGATATTCCGAGCAGTACTTC.

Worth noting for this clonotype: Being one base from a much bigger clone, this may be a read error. The CDR3 DNA reads TGTGCCAGCGGTAGAGGAGGCAGCCTGAATGAAAAACTGTTTTTT. Its protein product is CASGRGGSLNEKLFF. This sequence joins TRBV6-1 and TRBJ1-4; D is undetermined. The germline V gene has CDR1 MNHNS and CDR2 SASEGT. The germline V and J ends were trimmed by 8 bases and 5 bases, with 18 bases remaining between them. This CDR3 spans 15 amino acids.

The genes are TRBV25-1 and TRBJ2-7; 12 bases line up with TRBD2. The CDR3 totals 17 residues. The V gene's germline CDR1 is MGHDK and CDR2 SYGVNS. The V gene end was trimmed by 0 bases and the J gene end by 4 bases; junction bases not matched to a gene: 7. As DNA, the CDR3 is TGTGCCAGCAGTGAATATGCTAGCGGGAGGGCCAGATACGAGCAGTACTTC. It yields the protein CASSEYASGRARYEQYF.